Following are 13 T cell receptor beta chains from one sample sequenced in a study of T cell responses to AZD1222 COVID-19 vaccine. Assay used: immunoSEQ multiplex PCR; TCRdb lists only in-frame clones, some missing. Of fewer than 85,000 clones listed, over 75% were seen once; the top ten hold around 29%. The material was peripheral blood, obtained on day 0 of AZD1222 vaccination. These receptors were collected from an adult in good health.

V and J are TRBV27 and TRBJ2-3, with TRBD1 matching 10 bases. J was trimmed by 8 bases and V by 5 bases; bases with no gene match: 10. This CDR3 region has 15 residues. Germline assignment: CDR1 MNHEY and CDR2 SMNVEV (reference sequence). The CDR3 sequence is CASSPGTGDRGTQYF. The CDR3 DNA is TGTGCCAGCAGTCCCGGGACAGGGGACCGGGGTACGCAGTATTTT.

This clone was seen a single time. The J gene is TRBJ1-2, the V gene TRBV27, with D unclear. V lost 7 bases and J 3 bases, leaving 9 bases between the germline ends. The germline CDR1 and CDR2 sequences are MNHEY and SMNVEV (reference sequence). The CDR3 contains 12 residues. CDR3 sequence: CASTVSDYGYTF. The CDR3 DNA follows: TGTGCCAGCACGGTGAGCGACTATGGCTACACCTTC.

This chain connects TRBV4-2 to TRBJ2-3; tentative D call: TRBD2 (6 bases). CDR1 and CDR2 (germline): LGHNA, YNFKEQ. Trimming pared 8 bases from V and 0 bases from J, leaving 12 bases between. The length of the CDR3 is 14 residues. The DNA for the CDR3 is TGTGCCAGCGGCGGGACGGCTAGCACAGATACGCAGTATTTT. Translated: CASGGTASTDTQYF.

The chain carries TRBV3-1 (or the pseudogene TRBV3-2) and TRBJ1-2; possible D gene TRBD1, 5 bases. The CDR3 sequence is 13 residues long. The V end lost 5 bases, the J end lost 1 base, and 8 bases lay between the germline ends. The germline CDR1 and CDR2 sequences are LGHDT and YNNKEL (reference sequence). The CDR3 sequence is CASSIRDNYGYTF. CDR3 nucleotides: TGTGCCAGCAGCATCAGGGATAACTATGGCTACACCTTC.

This chain joins TRBV7-2 and TRBJ2-3; D gene unclear. This CDR3 comprises 14 residues. CDR1 SGHTA and CDR2 FQGNSA come from the germline V gene. V lost 5 bases and J 0 bases, leaving 9 bases between the germline ends. The CDR3 coding sequence is TGTGCCAGCAGCACCACACCTAGCACAGATACGCAGTATTTT. This translates into CASSTTPSTDTQYF.

The chain carries TRBV6-1 and TRBJ1-5, with D perhaps matching TRBD1 (6 bases). V lost 2 bases to trimming and J lost 6 bases, with 20 bases between them. Germline V CDR1 and CDR2: MNHNS, SASEGT. This CDR3 spans 17 amino acids. The CDR3 reads CASSERGGRGMFQPQHF. The CDR3 bases are TGTGCCAGCAGTGAAAGGGGGGGCAGGGGAATGTTTCAGCCCCAGCATTTT.

This chain uses TRBV2 with TRBJ2-3; D not resolved. Germline CDR1 SNHLY, CDR2 FYNNEI. V lost 3 bases, J lost 2 bases, and 6 bases lay in between. The CDR3 is made up of 13 amino acids. The CDR3 is CASSDEDTDTQYF. The CDR3 nucleotides read TGTGCCAGCAGTGACGAGGACACAGATACGCAGTATTTT.

This clone was detected a few times. The V gene is TRBV7-2, the J gene TRBJ2-1; TRBD1 agrees at 10 bases. Germline values: CDR1 SGHTA, CDR2 FQGNSA. V shed 5 bases, J shed 7 bases, and the junction held 11 bases outside the gene matches. This CDR3 is 16 amino acids long. CDR3 amino acids: CASSATGTGARNEQFF. DNA of the CDR3: TGTGCCAGCAGCGCTACCGGGACAGGGGCGAGGAATGAGCAGTTCTTC.

As for this clone: The junction differs from germline at one of its ends, possibly a read error. The gene calls are TRBV4-1 and TRBJ1-4, with D uncertain. The germline CDR1 and CDR2 sequences are MGHRA and YSYEKL. The CDR3 covers 16 residues. The CDR3 nucleotides are TGCGCCAGCAGCCCGGGTAATGGCAGAACTCATGAAAAACTGTTTTTT. This sequence encodes CASSPGNGRTHEKLFF.

A note on this clone: This sample includes further DNA sequences coding for the same CDR3. The V and J genes are TRBV6-5 and TRBJ1-1; TRBD1 matches at 8 bases. The germline CDR1 and CDR2 sequences are MNHEY and SVGAGI. V lost 6 bases, J lost 3 bases, and 0 bases stayed unmatched. The CDR3 has 12 amino acids. In DNA form, the CDR3 reads TGTGCCAGCAGGGACAGGGACACTGAAGCTTTCTTT. Amino acids: CASRDRDTEAFF.

The CDR3 region has the DNA TGCGCCAGCAGCCCTCCGGCCGGGACAGAGCAGTACTTC. Its protein is CASSPPAGTEQYF. The chain uses TRBV5-1 and TRBJ2-7, with a possible D match to TRBD1 (6 bases). The CDR3 has 13 residues. Trimming removed 4 bases at V and 7 bases at J, with 15 bases between. Germline values: CDR1 SGHRS, CDR2 YFSETQ.

The V call is TRBV27, the J call TRBJ1-2; maybe TRBD1 (5 bases). Germline V gene sequence: CDR1 MNHEY, CDR2 SMNVEV (reference sequence). V shed 6 bases and J shed 6 bases, with 14 bases lying between them. This CDR3 region has 13 residues. This CDR3 reads CASRAGQMDGYTF. The CDR3 DNA follows: TGTGCCAGCAGGGCGGGGCAGATGGATGGCTACACCTTC.

The chain combines TRBV6-5 with TRBJ2-5; 9 positions agree with TRBD2. This CDR3 contains 16 residues. Germline V gene sequence: CDR1 MNHEY, CDR2 SVGAGI. The ends lost 4 bases at V and 0 bases at J; junction bases unmatched: 6. DNA for the CDR3: TGTGCCAGCAGTTGGGAGACTAGCGGATACCAAGAGACCCAGTACTTC. It translates to CASSWETSGYQETQYF.